These T cell receptor beta chains were read from a single sample in a study of cytomegalovirus exposure and HLA in healthy donors. Repertoires were generated with immunoSEQ multiplex PCR, while TCRdb's copy carries only in-frame clones and drops some. The table lists roughly 190,000 clones, approximately 79% of them singletons. The sample consisted of PBMCs. These receptors all come from a woman aged 18-30 years in good health and CMV-seronegative. Both conserved end residues are part of each CDR3. D genes are given only for firm matches. Clone size is shown for a subset of rows, as once, few, many or a class of expanded clone.

abundance,v_gene,j_gene,len,d_gene,CDR3nt,CDR3aa
-,TRBV6-5,TRBJ1-1,14,-,TGTGCCAGCAGAAAAGGGGGAGGGTCCACTGAAGCTTTCTTT,CASRKGGGSTEAFF
-,TRBV5-1,TRBJ2-4,15,-,TGCGCCAGCAGCGTGGACAGTCTAGCCAAAAACATTCAGTACTTC,CASSVDSLAKNIQYF
-,TRBV9,TRBJ1-5,14,-,TGTGCCAGCAGCGTAGAAGGGGGCAATCAGCCCCAGCATTTT,CASSVEGGNQPQHF
-,TRBV7-9,TRBJ1-5,16,-,TGTGCCAGCAGCTTAGTGATAGAGAGCTTGGATCAGCCCCAGCATTTT,CASSLVIESLDQPQHF
-,TRBV7-9,TRBJ2-1,16,TRBD2,TGTGCCAGCAGCCCAGGGACTAGTCTAGCATACAATGAGCAGTTCTTC,CASSPGTSLAYNEQFF
-,TRBV6-1,TRBJ2-1,14,TRBD2,TGTGCCAGTAGACTAGCGGGGTCCTACAATGAGCAGTTCTTC,CASRLAGSYNEQFF
-,TRBV18,TRBJ1-5,14,-,TGTGCCAGCTCACCAGGGGCGGACAATCAGCCCCAGCATTTT,CASSPGADNQPQHF
-,TRBV15,TRBJ1-1,17,-,TGTGCCACCAGCAGAGATTTGGCAGGGACTATGAACACTGAAGCTTTCTTT,CATSRDLAGTMNTEAFF
-,TRBV7-8,TRBJ2-1,14,TRBD1,TGTGCCAGCAGCTACGGACAGGGGGGAAATGAGCAGTTCTTC,CASSYGQGGNEQFF
-,TRBV7-6,TRBJ1-5,13,-,TGTGCCAGCAGCTTAAGCAGCAATCAGCCCCAGCATTTT,CASSLSSNQPQHF
-,TRBV2,TRBJ1-4,15,-,TGTGCCAGCAGTTTTGAACATACGGAGAGTGAAAAACTGTTTTTT,CASSFEHTESEKLFF
-,TRBV28,TRBJ1-6,16,TRBD1,TGTGCCAGCAGTCCTCCCGGACAGGGACAAGGTTCACCCCTCCACTTT,CASSPPGQGQGSPLHF
-,TRBV6-6,TRBJ1-2,13,-,TGTGCCAGCAGAGTGAGGGCCCACTATGGCTACACCTTC,CASRVRAHYGYTF
-,TRBV7-9,TRBJ2-7,16,TRBD2,TGTGCCAGCAGCCCCCGACTAGCGGGATCACACTACGAGCAGTACTTC,CASSPRLAGSHYEQYF
-,TRBV6-1,TRBJ2-3,14,TRBD1,TGTGCCAGCGGCTCGACAGGGGCCACAGATACGCAGTATTTT,CASGSTGATDTQYF
-,TRBV7-3,TRBJ2-1,14,TRBD2,TGTGCCAGCAGCGGGCTAGCGGGAGACAATGAGCAGTTCTTC,CASSGLAGDNEQFF
-,TRBV5-1,TRBJ1-1,15,TRBD1,TGCGCCAGCAGCTTTTCGGGACAGGGGATTACTGAAGCTTTCTTT,CASSFSGQGITEAFF
-,TRBV28,TRBJ1-2,14,-,TGTGCCAGCAGTTTGCCCGGGAGATACTATGGCTACACCTTC,CASSLPGRYYGYTF
once,TRBV28,TRBJ1-1,11,-,TGTGCCAGCACGGAGGCCACTGAAGCTTTCTTT,CASTEATEAFF
-,TRBV6-6,TRBJ1-5,13,-,TGTGCCTGTGGGGGGGGGCTAGATCAGCCCCAGCATTTT,CACGGGLDQPQHF
medium-sized,TRBV19,TRBJ1-5,16,TRBD1,TGTGCCAGTAGTATGAAGAAGGGGGCGAGCAATCAGCCCCAGCATTTT,CASSMKKGASNQPQHF
once,TRBV28,TRBJ1-5,13,TRBD1,TGTGCCAGCAGTATGCCAGGGGGACAGCCCCAGCATTTT,CASSMPGGQPQHF
-,TRBV6-5,TRBJ1-6,13,-,TGTGCCAGCAGTTATCTTCAGGGTTCACCCCTCCACTTT,CASSYLQGSPLHF
-,TRBV13,TRBJ2-7,15,TRBD1,TGTGCCAGCAGCTTATCGGAAAGGGGGCTATACGAGCAGTACTTC,CASSLSERGLYEQYF
once,TRBV28,TRBJ2-7,16,-,TGTGCCAGCAGTCATCGCACGAATTACTTGCCCTACGAGCAGTACTTC,CASSHRTNYLPYEQYF
-,TRBV27,TRBJ2-1,17,TRBD2,TGTGCCAGCAGTTTATCAGTGGGAGGGCATGGCTACAATGAGCAGTTCTTC,CASSLSVGGHGYNEQFF
-,TRBV6-5,TRBJ1-5,13,TRBD1,TGTGCCAGCAGTTATTACAGGGGTGAGCCCCAGCATTTT,CASSYYRGEPQHF
once,TRBV6-4,TRBJ1-5,15,-,TGTGCCAGCAACCCGGAAGGGGGAAGCAATCAGCCCCAGCATTTT,CASNPEGGSNQPQHF
-,TRBV7-9,TRBJ2-1,15,TRBD1,TGTGCCAGCAGTTACCCGGGACAGGGTGTCAATGAGCAGTTCTTC,CASSYPGQGVNEQFF
-,TRBV28,TRBJ2-2,16,TRBD1,TGTGCCAGCAGTTCAGTAATGGGACAGGACACCGGGGAGCTGTTTTTT,CASSSVMGQDTGELFF
-,TRBV11-2,TRBJ1-6,12,TRBD1,TGTGCCAGCAGCTCGGGACAGCGGCGCCTCCACTTT,CASSSGQRRLHF
-,TRBV7-3,TRBJ2-3,13,-,TGTGCCAGCAGCTTAGGAGGCACAGATACGCAGTATTTT,CASSLGGTDTQYF
-,TRBV18,TRBJ1-1,15,TRBD1,TGTGCCAGCTCCGGGACAGGGCTCATGAACACTGAAGCTTTCTTT,CASSGTGLMNTEAFF
-,TRBV10-3,TRBJ2-7,15,TRBD2,TGTGCCATCAGTGAGTCAGTGGGGGGGGCCTACGAGCAGTACTTC,CAISESVGGAYEQYF
-,TRBV6-5,TRBJ1-2,13,TRBD1,TGTGCCAGCGGCCCAGGGGGTTTTAATGGCTACACCTTC,CASGPGGFNGYTF
-,TRBV5-6,TRBJ2-7,12,-,TGTGCCAGCAGCTTGGGACTCTACGAGCAGTACTTC,CASSLGLYEQYF
-,TRBV7-7,TRBJ2-1,14,-,TGTGCCAGCAGCCCGCTAAGATTCGACAATGAGCAGTTCTTC,CASSPLRFDNEQFF
once,TRBV27,TRBJ1-2,14,TRBD1,TGTGCCAGCAGTGGACAGGGCCTAAACTATGGCTACACCTTC,CASSGQGLNYGYTF
-,TRBV27,TRBJ1-2,12,-,TGTGCCAGTTCCACAACCGGGAACGGCTACACCTTC,CASSTTGNGYTF
-,TRBV19,TRBJ1-1,15,-,TGTGCCAGTACCCTTACAGCCGGCGGGTACACTGAAGCTTTCTTT,CASTLTAGGYTEAFF
-,TRBV6-6,TRBJ1-5,15,TRBD1,TGTGCCAGCACCGGGACAGGGGATAGCAATCAGCCCCAGCATTTT,CASTGTGDSNQPQHF
-,TRBV6-4,TRBJ2-1,15,TRBD2,TGTGCCAGCAGTCCTAGCGGGAGGGCCTACAATGAGCAGTTCTTC,CASSPSGRAYNEQFF
-,TRBV11-2,TRBJ1-1,15,TRBD1,TGTGCCAGCAGCCCTAGACAGGGGGCGAACACTGAAGCTTTCTTT,CASSPRQGANTEAFF
-,TRBV5-4,TRBJ2-7,14,-,TGTGCCAGCAGCCCCAAGGACACGACCTACGAGCAGTACTTC,CASSPKDTTYEQYF
once,TRBV19,TRBJ1-1,14,-,TGTGCCAGTAGTCGAGACAGGATGAACACTGAAGCTTTCTTT,CASSRDRMNTEAFF
-,TRBV29-1,TRBJ1-1,13,-,TGCAGCGCAAAGGAGGGATCGGCCACTGAAGCCTTCTTT,CSAKEGSATEAFF
-,TRBV7-8,TRBJ1-4,15,-,TGTGCCAGCGCCCTAGGGGCGGCAACTAATGAAAAACTGTTTTTT,CASALGAATNEKLFF
once,TRBV28,TRBJ1-2,14,-,TGTGCCAGCGGGGGCCCAGGGTTCCTTTATGGCTACACCTTC,CASGGPGFLYGYTF
-,TRBV6-1,TRBJ1-1,13,-,TGTGCCAGCAGTGAAGCGCCAGGGGAGACAGCTTTCTTT,CASSEAPGETAFF
-,TRBV29-1,TRBJ2-7,14,TRBD2,TGCAGCGTTGTTGGGGGGGACCGGCCTTACGAGCAGTACTTC,CSVVGGDRPYEQYF
-,TRBV18,TRBJ2-7,16,TRBD2,TGTGCCAGCTCACCGCCTGGACTAGCGGGAGGTTACGAGCAGTACTTC,CASSPPGLAGGYEQYF
-,TRBV9,TRBJ2-2,16,TRBD2,TGTGCCAGCAGCGTAGGGTTAGCGGGGGGAACCGGGGAGCTGTTTTTT,CASSVGLAGGTGELFF
-,TRBV28,TRBJ1-1,13,-,TGTGCCAGCAGTTTTGGCAGGGCCACTGAAGCTTTCTTT,CASSFGRATEAFF
-,TRBV27,TRBJ2-7,14,-,TGTGCCAGCAGTTTAGCACAGGGTCACTACGAGCAGTACTTC,CASSLAQGHYEQYF
-,TRBV10-3,TRBJ2-1,15,-,TGTGCCATCAGGACACCTAGCGCATCCTACAATGAGCAGTTCTTC,CAIRTPSASYNEQFF
-,TRBV27,TRBJ1-4,18,-,TGTGCCAGCAGTCTGACTCCCCCGGCACACACAACTAATGAAAAACTGTTTTTT,CASSLTPPAHTTNEKLFF
-,TRBV19,TRBJ1-1,16,-,TGTGCCAGTAGTAGTGGACTGGTAAAAATGAACACTGAAGCTTTCTTT,CASSSGLVKMNTEAFF